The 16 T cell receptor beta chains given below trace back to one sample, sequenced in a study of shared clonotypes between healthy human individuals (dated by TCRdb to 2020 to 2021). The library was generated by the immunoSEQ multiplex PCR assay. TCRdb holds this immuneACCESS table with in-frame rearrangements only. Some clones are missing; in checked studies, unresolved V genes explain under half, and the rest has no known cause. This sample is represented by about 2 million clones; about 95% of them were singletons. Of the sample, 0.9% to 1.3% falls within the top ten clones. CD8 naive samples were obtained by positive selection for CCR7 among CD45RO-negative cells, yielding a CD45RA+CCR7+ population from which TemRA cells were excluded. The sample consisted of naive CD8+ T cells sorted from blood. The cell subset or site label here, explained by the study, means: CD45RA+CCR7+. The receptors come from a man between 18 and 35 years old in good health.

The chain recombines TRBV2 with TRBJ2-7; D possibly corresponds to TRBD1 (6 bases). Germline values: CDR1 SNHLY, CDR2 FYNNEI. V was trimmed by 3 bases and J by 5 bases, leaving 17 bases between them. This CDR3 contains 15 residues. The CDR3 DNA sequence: TGTGCCAGCAGTGACGCCGGGACATTTACCGACGAGCAGTACTTC. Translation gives CASSDAGTFTDEQYF.

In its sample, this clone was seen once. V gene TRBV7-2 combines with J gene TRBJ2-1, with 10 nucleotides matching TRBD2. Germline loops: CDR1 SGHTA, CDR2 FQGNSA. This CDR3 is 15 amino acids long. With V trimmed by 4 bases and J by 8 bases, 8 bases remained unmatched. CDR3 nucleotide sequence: TGTGCCAGCAGCTCCCCGGGACTAGCGTCCCATGAGCAGTTCTTC. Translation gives CASSSPGLASHEQFF.

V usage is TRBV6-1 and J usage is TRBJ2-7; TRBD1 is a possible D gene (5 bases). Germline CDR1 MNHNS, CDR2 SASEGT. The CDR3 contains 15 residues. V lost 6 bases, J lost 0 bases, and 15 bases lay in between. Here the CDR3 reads CASSYNRQTSYEQYF. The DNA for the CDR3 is TGTGCCAGCAGCTACAACCGACAGACCTCCTACGAGCAGTACTTC.

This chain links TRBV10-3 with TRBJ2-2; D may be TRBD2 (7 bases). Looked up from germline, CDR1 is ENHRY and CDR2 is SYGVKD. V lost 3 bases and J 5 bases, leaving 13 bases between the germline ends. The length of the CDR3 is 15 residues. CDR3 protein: CAISELGGGTGELFF. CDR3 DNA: TGTGCCATCAGTGAACTAGGGGGAGGGACCGGGGAGCTGTTTTTT.

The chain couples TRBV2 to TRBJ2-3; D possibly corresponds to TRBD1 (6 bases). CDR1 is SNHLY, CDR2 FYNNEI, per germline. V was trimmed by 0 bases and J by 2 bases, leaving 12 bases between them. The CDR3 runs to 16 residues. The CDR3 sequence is CASSEAGRGITDTQYF. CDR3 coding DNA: TGTGCCAGCAGTGAAGCAGGAAGGGGGATCACAGATACGCAGTATTTT.

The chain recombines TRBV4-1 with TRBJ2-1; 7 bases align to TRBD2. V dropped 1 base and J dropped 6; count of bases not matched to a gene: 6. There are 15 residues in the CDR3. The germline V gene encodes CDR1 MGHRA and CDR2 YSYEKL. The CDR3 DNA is TGCGCCAGCAGCCAAGTGCTAGCGGTGATCAATGAGCAGTTCTTC. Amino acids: CASSQVLAVINEQFF.

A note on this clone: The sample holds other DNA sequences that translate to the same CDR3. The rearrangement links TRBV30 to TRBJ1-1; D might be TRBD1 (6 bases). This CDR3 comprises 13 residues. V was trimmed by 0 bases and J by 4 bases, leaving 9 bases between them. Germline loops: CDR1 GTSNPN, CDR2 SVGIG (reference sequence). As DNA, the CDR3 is TGTGCCTGGAGTGTAGGGGGGGCCACTGAAGCTTTCTTT. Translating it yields CAWSVGGATEAFF.

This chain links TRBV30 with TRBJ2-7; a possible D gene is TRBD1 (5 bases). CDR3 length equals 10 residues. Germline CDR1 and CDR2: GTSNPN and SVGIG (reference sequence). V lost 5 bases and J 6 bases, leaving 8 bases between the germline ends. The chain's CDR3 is CAWGAGEQYF. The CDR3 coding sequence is TGTGCCTGGGGGGCTGGCGAGCAGTACTTC.

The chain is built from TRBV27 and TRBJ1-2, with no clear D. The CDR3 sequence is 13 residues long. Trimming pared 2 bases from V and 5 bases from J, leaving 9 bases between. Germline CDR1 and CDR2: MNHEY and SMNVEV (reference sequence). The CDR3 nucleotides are TGTGCCAGCAGTTTAATTGGAAATTATGGCTACACCTTC. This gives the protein CASSLIGNYGYTF.

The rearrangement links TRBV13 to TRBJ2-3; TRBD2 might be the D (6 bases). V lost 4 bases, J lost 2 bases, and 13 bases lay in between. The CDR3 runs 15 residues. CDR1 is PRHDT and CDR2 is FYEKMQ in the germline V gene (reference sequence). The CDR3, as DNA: TGTGCCAGCAGCTCTGACGGGAGCTTCACAGATACGCAGTATTTT. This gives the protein CASSSDGSFTDTQYF.

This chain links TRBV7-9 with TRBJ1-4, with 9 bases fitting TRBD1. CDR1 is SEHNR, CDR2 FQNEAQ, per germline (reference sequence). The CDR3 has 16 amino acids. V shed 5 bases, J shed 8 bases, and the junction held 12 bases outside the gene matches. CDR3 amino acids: CASSPKQGQGEEKLFF. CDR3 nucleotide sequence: TGTGCCAGCAGCCCCAAGCAGGGACAGGGCGAGGAAAAACTGTTTTTT.

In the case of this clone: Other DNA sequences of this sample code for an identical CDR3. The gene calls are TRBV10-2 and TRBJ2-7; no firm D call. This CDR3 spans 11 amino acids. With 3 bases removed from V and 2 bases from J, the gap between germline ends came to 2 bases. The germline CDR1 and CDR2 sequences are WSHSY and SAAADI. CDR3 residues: CASSDTYEQYF. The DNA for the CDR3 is TGCGCCAGCAGTGACACCTACGAGCAGTACTTC.

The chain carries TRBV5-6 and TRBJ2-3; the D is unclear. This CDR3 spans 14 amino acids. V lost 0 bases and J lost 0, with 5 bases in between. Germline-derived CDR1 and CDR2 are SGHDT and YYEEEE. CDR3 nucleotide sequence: TGTGCCAGCAGCTTGGGGACCAGCACAGATACGCAGTATTTT. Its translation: CASSLGTSTDTQYF.

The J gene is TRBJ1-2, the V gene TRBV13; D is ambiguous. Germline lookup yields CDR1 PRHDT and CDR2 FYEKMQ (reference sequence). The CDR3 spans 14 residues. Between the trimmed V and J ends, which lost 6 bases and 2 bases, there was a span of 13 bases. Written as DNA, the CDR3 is TGTGCCAGCAGTTTACCTAGATACAACTATGGCTACACCTTC. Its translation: CASSLPRYNYGYTF.

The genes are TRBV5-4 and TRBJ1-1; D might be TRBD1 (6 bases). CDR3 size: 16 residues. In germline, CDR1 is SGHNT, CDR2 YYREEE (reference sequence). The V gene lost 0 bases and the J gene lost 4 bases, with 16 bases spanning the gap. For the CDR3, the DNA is TGTGCCAGCAGCTTGGGGACAGAGATTTTTGTCACTGAAGCTTTCTTT. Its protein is CASSLGTEIFVTEAFF.

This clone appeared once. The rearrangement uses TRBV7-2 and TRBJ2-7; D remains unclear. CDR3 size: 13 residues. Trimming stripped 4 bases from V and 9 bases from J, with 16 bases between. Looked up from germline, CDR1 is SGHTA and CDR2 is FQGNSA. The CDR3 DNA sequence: TGTGCCAGCAGCTCCTTACAAGCCCCCGGGCAGTACTTC. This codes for CASSSLQAPGQYF.